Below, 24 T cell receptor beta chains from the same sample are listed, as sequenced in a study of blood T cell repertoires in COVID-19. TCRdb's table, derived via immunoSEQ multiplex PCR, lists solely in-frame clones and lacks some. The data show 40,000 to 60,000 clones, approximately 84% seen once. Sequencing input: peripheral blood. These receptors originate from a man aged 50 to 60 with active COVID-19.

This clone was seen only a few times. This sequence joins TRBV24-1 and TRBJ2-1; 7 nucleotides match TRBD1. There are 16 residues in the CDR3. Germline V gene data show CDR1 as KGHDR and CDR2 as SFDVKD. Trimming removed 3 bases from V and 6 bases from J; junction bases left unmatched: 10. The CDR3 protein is CATSDATGSVFNEQFF. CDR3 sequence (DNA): TGTGCCACCAGTGATGCGACAGGGTCGGTTTTCAATGAGCAGTTCTTC.

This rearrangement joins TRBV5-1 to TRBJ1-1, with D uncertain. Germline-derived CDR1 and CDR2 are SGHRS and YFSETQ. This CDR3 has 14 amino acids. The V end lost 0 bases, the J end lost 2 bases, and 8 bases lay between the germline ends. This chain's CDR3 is CASSLERGNTEAFF. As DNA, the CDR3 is TGCGCCAGCAGCTTGGAACGGGGAAACACTGAAGCTTTCTTT.

CDR3 coding DNA: TGCGCCAGCAGTCAATGCAGGGTGATTAGCTCCTATAATTCACCCCTCCACTTT. Its translation: CASSQCRVISSYNSPLHF. The chain carries TRBV23-1 and TRBJ1-6, with D possibly matching TRBD1 (5 bases). TRBV23-1 is designated an ORF whose function remains uncertain. V was trimmed by 1 base and J by 0 bases, leaving 13 bases between them. The CDR3 sequence is 18 residues long.

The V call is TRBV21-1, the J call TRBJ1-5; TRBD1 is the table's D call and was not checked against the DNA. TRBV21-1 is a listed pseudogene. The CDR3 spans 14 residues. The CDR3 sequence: CASSTTGGGQPQHF. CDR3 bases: TGTGCCAGCAGCACAACAGGGGGAGGTCAGCCCCAGCATTTT.

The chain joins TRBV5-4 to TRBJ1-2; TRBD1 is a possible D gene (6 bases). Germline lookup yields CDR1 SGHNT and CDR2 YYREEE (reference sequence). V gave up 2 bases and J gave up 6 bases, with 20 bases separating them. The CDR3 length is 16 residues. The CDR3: CASSFSRRGKEDGYTF. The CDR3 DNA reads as TGTGCCAGCAGCTTCTCAAGAAGGGGGAAGGAGGATGGCTACACCTTC.

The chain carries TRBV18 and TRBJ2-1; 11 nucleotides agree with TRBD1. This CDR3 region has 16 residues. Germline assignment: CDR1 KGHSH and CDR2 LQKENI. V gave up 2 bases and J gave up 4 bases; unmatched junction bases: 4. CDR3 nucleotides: TGTGCCAGCTCACCAAAAGGGACAGGGGGGTACAATGAGCAGTTCTTC. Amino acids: CASSPKGTGGYNEQFF.

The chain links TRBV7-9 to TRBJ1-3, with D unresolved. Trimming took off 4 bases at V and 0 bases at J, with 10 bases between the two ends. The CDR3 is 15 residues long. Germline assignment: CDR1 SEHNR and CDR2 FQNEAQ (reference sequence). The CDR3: CASSSLQSSGNTIYF. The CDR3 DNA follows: TGTGCCAGCAGCTCCCTACAGTCCTCTGGAAACACCATATATTTT.

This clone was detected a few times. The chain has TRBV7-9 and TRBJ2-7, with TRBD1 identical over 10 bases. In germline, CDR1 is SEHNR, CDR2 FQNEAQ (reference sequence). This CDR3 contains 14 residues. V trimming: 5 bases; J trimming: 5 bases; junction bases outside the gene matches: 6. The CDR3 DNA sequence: TGTGCCAGCAGCGAACGACAGGGGGCTGACGAGCAGTACTTC. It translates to CASSERQGADEQYF.

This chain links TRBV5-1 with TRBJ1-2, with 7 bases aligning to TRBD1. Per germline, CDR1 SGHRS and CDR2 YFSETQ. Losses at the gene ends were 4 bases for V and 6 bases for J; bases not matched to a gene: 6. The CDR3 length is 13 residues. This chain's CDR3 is CASSLGQADGYTF. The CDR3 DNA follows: TGCGCCAGCAGCCTAGGACAGGCGGATGGCTACACCTTC.

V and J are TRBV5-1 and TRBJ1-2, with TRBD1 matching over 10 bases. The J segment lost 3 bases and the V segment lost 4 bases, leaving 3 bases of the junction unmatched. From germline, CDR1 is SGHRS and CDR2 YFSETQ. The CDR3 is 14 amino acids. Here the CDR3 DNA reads TGCGCCAGCAGCCGCGGACAGGGGGACTATGGCTACACCTTC. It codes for CASSRGQGDYGYTF.

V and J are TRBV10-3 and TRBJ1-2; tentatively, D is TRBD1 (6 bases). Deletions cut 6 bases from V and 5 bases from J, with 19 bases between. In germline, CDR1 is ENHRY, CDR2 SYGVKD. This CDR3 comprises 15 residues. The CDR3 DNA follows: TGTGCCATCAGCGGGGGCGGGGGAGGTGGGTATGGCTACACCTTC. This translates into CAISGGGGGGYGYTF.

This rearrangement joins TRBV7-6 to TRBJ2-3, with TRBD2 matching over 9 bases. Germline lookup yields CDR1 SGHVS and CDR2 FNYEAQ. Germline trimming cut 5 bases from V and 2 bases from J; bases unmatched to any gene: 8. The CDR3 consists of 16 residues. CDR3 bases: TGTGCCAGCAGCCTGCGGGGGGGGACGCCCACAGATACGCAGTATTTT. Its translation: CASSLRGGTPTDTQYF.

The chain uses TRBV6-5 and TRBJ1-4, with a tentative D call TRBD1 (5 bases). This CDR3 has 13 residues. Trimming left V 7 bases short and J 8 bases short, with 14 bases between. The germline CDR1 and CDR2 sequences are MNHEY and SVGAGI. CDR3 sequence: CASNSRESEKLFF. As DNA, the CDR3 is TGTGCCAGCAATTCCAGGGAATCGGAAAAACTGTTTTTT.

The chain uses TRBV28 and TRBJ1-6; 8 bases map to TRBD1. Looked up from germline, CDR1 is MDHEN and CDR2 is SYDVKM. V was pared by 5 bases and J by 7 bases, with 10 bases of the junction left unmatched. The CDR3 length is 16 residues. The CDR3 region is CASSQQGQARNSPLHF. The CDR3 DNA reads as TGTGCCAGCAGTCAACAGGGACAGGCCCGGAATTCACCCCTCCACTTT.

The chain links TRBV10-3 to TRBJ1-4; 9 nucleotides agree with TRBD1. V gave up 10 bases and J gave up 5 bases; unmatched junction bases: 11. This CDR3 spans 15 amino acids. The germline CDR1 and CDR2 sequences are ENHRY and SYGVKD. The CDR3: CATQRTGAVNEKLFF. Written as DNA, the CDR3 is TGTGCCACCCAGAGGACAGGGGCGGTGAATGAAAAACTGTTTTTT.

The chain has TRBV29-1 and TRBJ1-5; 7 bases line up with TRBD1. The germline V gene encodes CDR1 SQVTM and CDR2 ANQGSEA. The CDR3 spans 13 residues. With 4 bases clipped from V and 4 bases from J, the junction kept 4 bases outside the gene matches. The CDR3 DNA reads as TGCAGCGTTGTAGGGGGCCCGAATCAGCCCCAGCATTTT. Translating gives CSVVGGPNQPQHF.

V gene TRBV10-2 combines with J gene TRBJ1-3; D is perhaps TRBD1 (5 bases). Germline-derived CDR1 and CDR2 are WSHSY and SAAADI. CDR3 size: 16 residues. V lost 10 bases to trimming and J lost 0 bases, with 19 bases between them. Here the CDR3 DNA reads TGCGCCACCCGTATAAAAGACAGTCTCTCTGGAAACACCATATATTTT. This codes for CATRIKDSLSGNTIYF.

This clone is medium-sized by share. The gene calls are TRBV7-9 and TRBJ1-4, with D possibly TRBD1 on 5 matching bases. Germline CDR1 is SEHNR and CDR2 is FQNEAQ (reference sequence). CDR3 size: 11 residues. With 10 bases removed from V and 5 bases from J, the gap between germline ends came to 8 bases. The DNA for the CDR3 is TGTGCCACCTACAGGAATGAAAAACTGTTTTTT. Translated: CATYRNEKLFF.

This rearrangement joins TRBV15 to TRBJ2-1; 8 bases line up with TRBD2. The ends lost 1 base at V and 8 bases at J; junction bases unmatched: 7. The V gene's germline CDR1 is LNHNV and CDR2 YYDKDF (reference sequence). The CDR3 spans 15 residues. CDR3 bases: TGTGCCACCAGCAGAGCGGGGGGGGCCAGGGATGAGCAGTTCTTC. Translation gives CATSRAGGARDEQFF. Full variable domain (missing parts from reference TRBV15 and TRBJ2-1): DAMVIQNPRYQVTQFGKPVTLSCSQTLNHNVMYWYQQKSSQAPKLLFHYYDKDFNNEADTPDNFQSRRPNTSFCFLDIRSPGLGDTAMYLCATSRAGGARDEQFFGPGTRLTVL.

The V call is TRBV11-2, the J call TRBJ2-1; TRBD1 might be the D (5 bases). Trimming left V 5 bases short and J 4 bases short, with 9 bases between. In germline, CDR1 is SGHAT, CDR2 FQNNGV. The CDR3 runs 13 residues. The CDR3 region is CASSPTDYNEQFF. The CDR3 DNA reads TGTGCCAGCAGCCCGACAGATTACAATGAGCAGTTCTTC.

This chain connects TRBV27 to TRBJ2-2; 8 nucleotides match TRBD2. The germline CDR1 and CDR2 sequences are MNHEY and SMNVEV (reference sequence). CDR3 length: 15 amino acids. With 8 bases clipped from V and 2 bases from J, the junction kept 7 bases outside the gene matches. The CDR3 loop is CASRRTSKNTGELFF. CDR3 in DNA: TGTGCCAGCCGACGGACTAGCAAAAACACCGGGGAGCTGTTTTTT.

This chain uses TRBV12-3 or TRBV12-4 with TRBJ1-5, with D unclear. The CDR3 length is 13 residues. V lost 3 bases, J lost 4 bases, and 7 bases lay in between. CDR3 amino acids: CASSLSGNQPQHF. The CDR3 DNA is TGTGCCAGCAGTTTGAGTGGTAATCAGCCCCAGCATTTT.

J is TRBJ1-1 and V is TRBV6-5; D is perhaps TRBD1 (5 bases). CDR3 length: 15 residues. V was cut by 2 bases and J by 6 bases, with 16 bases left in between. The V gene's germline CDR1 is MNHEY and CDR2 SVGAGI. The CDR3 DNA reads TGTGCCAGCAGTTACGGGGCTCGGGTAGCCTCTGAAGCTTTCTTT. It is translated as CASSYGARVASEAFF.

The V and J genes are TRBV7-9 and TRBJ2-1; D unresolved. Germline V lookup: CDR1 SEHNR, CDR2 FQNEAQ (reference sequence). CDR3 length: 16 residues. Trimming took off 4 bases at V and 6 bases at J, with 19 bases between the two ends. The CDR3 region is CASSSLGAIFGNEQFF. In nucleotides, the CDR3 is TGTGCCAGCAGCTCGCTAGGAGCCATCTTCGGCAATGAGCAGTTCTTC.